A selection of T cell receptor beta chains follows, all from one sample in a study of T cells in localized non-small cell lung cancer. The protocol was immunoSEQ multiplex PCR, while the TCRdb copy is restricted to in-frame clones and leaves out a portion. The sample shows roughly 58,000 clones, approximately 80% of them seen only once. Material: PBMCs, obtained before any cancer treatment. The receptors derive from a man between 40 and 70 years old with stage II lung adenocarcinoma. CDR3s include the opening cysteine and the closing phenylalanine or tryptophan. A D gene is named only where the DNA matches it firmly. For some rows the clone size is stated as once, few or many, or as a class when expanded; others skip it.

V	J	length	D	size	CDR3	DNA
TRBV10-3	TRBJ1-5	12	NA	NA	CATRGGNQPQHF	TGTGCCACCCGCGGCGGGAATCAGCCCCAGCATTTT
TRBV9	TRBJ2-5	15	NA	once	CASSVDDLDQETQYF	TGTGCCAGCAGCGTAGACGATCTAGACCAAGAGACCCAGTACTTC
TRBV28	TRBJ1-1	12	NA	NA	CASSFNPTEAFF	TGTGCCAGCAGTTTTAATCCCACTGAAGCTTTCTTT
TRBV7-8	TRBJ1-2	16	NA	NA	CASSLVVSGSNYGYTF	TGTGCCAGCAGCTTAGTCGTGTCAGGGTCTAACTATGGCTACACCTTC
TRBV7-2	TRBJ2-7	15	TRBD1	NA	CASSLERTGPYEQYF	TGTGCCAGCAGCTTAGAGCGGACAGGGCCCTACGAGCAGTACTTC
TRBV5-1	TRBJ2-7	16	NA	NA	CASSLGSATASYEQYF	TGCGCCAGCAGCCTCGGATCGGCTACAGCCTCCTACGAGCAGTACTTC
TRBV7-9	TRBJ2-5	14	NA	NA	CASSLGGVEETQYF	TGTGCCAGCAGCTTAGGTGGGGTTGAGGAGACCCAGTACTTC
TRBV9	TRBJ1-3	15	NA	NA	CASSVVAASGNTIYF	TGTGCCAGCAGCGTAGTGGCGGCCTCTGGAAACACCATATATTTT
TRBV27	TRBJ1-5	16	TRBD1	NA	CASSLSAGGGHQPQHF	TGTGCCAGCAGTTTATCGGCAGGGGGAGGGCATCAGCCCCAGCATTTT
TRBV18	TRBJ1-3	17	NA	many	CASSSNPQGALGNTIYF	TGTGCCAGCTCATCAAATCCCCAGGGCGCTCTGGGAAACACCATATATTTT
TRBV19	TRBJ2-1	10	NA	medium-sized	CATGAGEQFF	TGTGCCACCGGGGCGGGTGAGCAGTTCTTC
TRBV6-1	TRBJ2-1	15	NA	NA	CASSEQGVGGNEQFF	TGTGCCAGCAGTGAACAGGGGGTGGGGGGGAATGAGCAGTTCTTC
TRBV5-1	TRBJ2-1	15	TRBD2	NA	CASSLETSGSRWQFF	TGCGCCAGCAGCTTGGAGACTAGCGGGAGTAGGTGGCAGTTCTTC
TRBV6-5	TRBJ2-7	15	TRBD1	NA	CASSPSGQGEYEQYF	TGTGCCAGCAGTCCGTCGGGCCAGGGGGAGTACGAGCAGTACTTC
TRBV7-2	TRBJ1-1	12	TRBD1	NA	CASSLRTGSAFF	TGTGCCAGCAGCTTAAGGACAGGCTCGGCTTTCTTT
TRBV6-5	TRBJ1-2	13	NA	NA	CASSTGTGIGYTF	TGTGCCAGCAGCACCGGGACGGGCATCGGCTACACCTTC
TRBV18	TRBJ2-7	12	NA	NA	CASSLNFYEQYF	TGTGCCAGCTCGCTAAACTTTTACGAGCAGTACTTC